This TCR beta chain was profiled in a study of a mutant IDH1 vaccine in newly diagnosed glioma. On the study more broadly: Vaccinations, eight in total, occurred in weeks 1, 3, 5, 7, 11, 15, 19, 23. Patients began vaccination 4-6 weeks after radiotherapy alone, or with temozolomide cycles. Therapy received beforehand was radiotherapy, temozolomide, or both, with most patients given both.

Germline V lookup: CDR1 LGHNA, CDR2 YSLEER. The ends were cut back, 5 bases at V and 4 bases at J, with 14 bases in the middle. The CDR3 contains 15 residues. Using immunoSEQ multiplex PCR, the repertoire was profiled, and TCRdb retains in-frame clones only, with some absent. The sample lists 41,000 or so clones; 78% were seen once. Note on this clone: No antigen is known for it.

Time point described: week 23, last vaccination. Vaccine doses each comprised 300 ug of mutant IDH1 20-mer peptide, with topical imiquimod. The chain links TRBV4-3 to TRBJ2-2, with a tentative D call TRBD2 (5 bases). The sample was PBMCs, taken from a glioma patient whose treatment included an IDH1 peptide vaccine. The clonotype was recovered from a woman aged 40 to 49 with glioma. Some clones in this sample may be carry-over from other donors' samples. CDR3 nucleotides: TGCGCCAGCAGCTTAGAGGGATACCCCACCGGGGAGCTGTTTTTT. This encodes CASSLEGYPTGELFF.